This entry concerns a single TCR beta chain. Its specificity is not known. These data originate in a study of beta chain features in type 1 diabetes. Study outcomes and limitations: For patients, the naive, central memory and Treg TCRB repertoires appeared more alike than for healthy donors.

The CDR3 runs to 17 residues. Germline V lookup: CDR1 SNHLY, CDR2 FYNNEI. The ends lost 4 bases at V and 7 bases at J; junction bases unmatched: 19. Expressed TCRB transcripts were sequenced because the isolated RNA had all been reverse transcribed beforehand. Assay: immunoSEQ multiplex PCR; the TCRdb copy retains only in-frame clones and omits some. Of approximately 300,000 clones listed, more than 9.5% are singletons. A single heparinised draw of about 120 mL on average was taken per donor. The chain combines TRBV2 with TRBJ2-7, with 7 bases aligning to TRBD2. The sample comprised naive CD4+ T cells from blood. The sequence was obtained from a woman aged 25 to 39 in good health. In DNA, the CDR3 is TGTGCCAGCAGTGCCCTTCGGGGAGGGAAAGTACTACGGGAGCAGTACTTC. It specifies CASSALRGGKVLREQYF.